These 14 T cell receptor beta chains were sequenced from one sample in a study of blood T cell repertoires in COVID-19. The repertoire was sequenced with immunoSEQ multiplex PCR; TCRdb's copy has only in-frame clones and lacks some. The top ten hold about 4.2% of the sample, which has about 120,000 clones, 65% to 85% seen once. The specimen was peripheral blood. These receptors all stem from a woman aged 70-85 years with acute or convalescent COVID-19.

The V gene is TRBV11-2, the J gene TRBJ2-2, with a possible D match to TRBD2 (6 bases). Trimming stripped 5 bases from V and 0 bases from J, with 16 bases between. The CDR3 loop spans 17 amino acids. Germline CDR1 and CDR2: SGHAT and FQNNGV. In DNA, the CDR3 is TGTGCCAGCAGCGAAAGGGCGGGGAGTACGAACACCGGGGAGCTGTTTTTT. Translated: CASSERAGSTNTGELFF. Looking up the rest from reference TRBV11-2 and TRBJ2-2 gives the full variable domain: EAGVAQSPRYKIIEKRQSVAFWCNPISGHATLYWYQQILGQGPKLLIQFQNNGVVDDSQLPKDRFSAERLKGVDSTLKIQPAKLEDSAVYLCASSERAGSTNTGELFFGEGSRLTVL.

This chain uses TRBV9 with TRBJ2-5, with no clear D. CDR1 is SGDLS and CDR2 is YYNGEE in the germline V gene. This CDR3 region has 15 residues. V was cut by 0 bases and J by 0 bases, with 9 bases left in between. The CDR3 nucleotides read TGTGCCAGCAGCGTAGGTTCGGTGAACCAAGAGACCCAGTACTTC. It translates to CASSVGSVNQETQYF.

This rearrangement joins TRBV14 to TRBJ2-1, with TRBD2 matching over 7 bases. The CDR3 is made up of 20 amino acids. Germline values: CDR1 SGHDN, CDR2 FVKESK. Trimming took 3 bases from V and 4 from J; bases not matched to a gene: 21. The CDR3 loop reads CASSHPNEPAGGGPYNEQFF. The CDR3 coding sequence is TGTGCCAGCAGCCATCCCAACGAACCAGCTGGCGGGGGACCATACAATGAGCAGTTCTTC.

The rearrangement joins TRBV5-1 to TRBJ1-6; the match to TRBD1 covers 7 bases. The CDR3 length is 14 residues. The V gene end was trimmed by 3 bases and the J gene end by 8 bases; junction bases not matched to a gene: 5. Per the germline V gene, CDR1 is SGHRS and CDR2 is YFSETQ. The chain's CDR3 is CASSWGDRDSPLHF. CDR3 coding DNA: TGCGCCAGCAGCTGGGGTGACAGGGATTCACCCCTCCACTTT.

This chain connects TRBV7-2 to TRBJ2-7; 10 nucleotides agree with TRBD2. Trimming at V came to 3 bases and at J to 5 bases, leaving 4 bases not matched to a gene. Germline V gene lookup returns CDR1 SGHTA and CDR2 FQGNSA. The CDR3 contains 14 residues. The chain's CDR3 is CASSLSGGAHEQYF. Here the CDR3 DNA reads TGTGCCAGCAGCTTGAGCGGGGGGGCGCACGAGCAGTACTTC. The variable domain in full, with the rest retrieved from reference TRBV7-2 and TRBJ2-7, is GAGVSQSPSNKVTEKGKDVELRCDPISGHTALYWYRQSLGQGLEFLIYFQGNSAPDKSGLPSDRFSAERTGGSVSTLTIQRTQQEDSAVYLCASSLSGGAHEQYFGPGTRLTVT.

This clone was observed many times. The rearrangement uses TRBV5-4 and TRBJ1-3; D is uncertain. Looked up from germline, CDR1 is SGHNT and CDR2 is YYREEE (reference sequence). V lost 0 bases to trimming and J lost 3 bases, with 13 bases between them. This CDR3 is built from 16 residues. The CDR3 sequence: CASSLDGSQFGNTIYF. In DNA, the CDR3 is TGTGCCAGCAGCTTGGACGGGTCGCAGTTTGGAAACACCATATATTTT.

The chain couples TRBV30 to TRBJ1-3; D unresolved. Trimming took 0 bases from V and 0 from J, leaving 6 bases between them. This CDR3 contains 14 residues. CDR1 is GTSNPN and CDR2 is SVGIG in the germline V gene (reference sequence). Here the CDR3 reads CAWSVLRSGNTIYF. The CDR3 bases are TGTGCCTGGAGTGTACTCCGCTCTGGAAACACCATATATTTT.

The V and J genes are TRBV7-9 and TRBJ2-1, with D possibly being TRBD1 (5 bases). The CDR3 has 15 amino acids. V shed 2 bases and J shed 6 bases, with 14 bases lying between them. Germline V CDR1 and CDR2: SEHNR, FQNEAQ (reference sequence). The CDR3 region is CASSLFLEQGNEQFF. The CDR3 coding sequence is TGTGCCAGCAGCTTATTTTTGGAGCAGGGCAATGAGCAGTTCTTC.

J is TRBJ2-4 and V is TRBV4-2, with a possible D match to TRBD1 (5 bases). Germline V lookup: CDR1 LGHNA, CDR2 YNFKEQ. V was trimmed by 0 bases and J by 12 bases, leaving 9 bases between them. The CDR3 is 12 residues long. The CDR3 DNA sequence: TGTGCCAGCAGCCAAGATTTAGGGGCTCAGTACTTC. Its translation is CASSQDLGAQYF.

V usage is TRBV6-2 or TRBV6-3 and J usage is TRBJ1-5, with 7 bases identical to TRBD1. The CDR3 sequence is 17 residues long. The germline V gene encodes CDR1 MNHEY and CDR2 SVGEGT. The J segment lost 0 bases and the V segment lost 5 bases, leaving 10 bases of the junction unmatched. As DNA, the CDR3 is TGTGCCAGCAGTCTTACAGGGGCCTGGAATAGCAATCAGCCCCAGCATTTT. Its translation is CASSLTGAWNSNQPQHF.

The chain uses TRBV5-6 and TRBJ1-6; no definite D call. The CDR3 consists of 14 residues. Germline V gives CDR1 SGHDT, CDR2 YYEEEE. Trimming took 3 bases from V and 1 from J, leaving 5 bases between them. The CDR3 sequence is CASSSGSYNSPLHF. CDR3 sequence (DNA): TGTGCCAGCAGCTCGGGATCCTATAATTCACCCCTCCACTTT.

The chain combines TRBV6-5 with TRBJ2-1; maybe TRBD1 (6 bases). Trimming stripped 2 bases from V and 0 bases from J, with 8 bases between. The CDR3 is 15 amino acids. CDR1 and CDR2 from the germline V gene are MNHEY and SVGAGI. For the CDR3, the DNA is TGTGCCAGCAGTTACCGGGACATCTCCTACAATGAGCAGTTCTTC. It is translated as CASSYRDISYNEQFF.

J is TRBJ1-3 and V is TRBV7-6; perhaps TRBD1 as D (5 bases). Trimming stripped 4 bases from V and 6 bases from J, with 16 bases between. The CDR3 is made up of 15 amino acids. Germline V lookup: CDR1 SGHVS, CDR2 FNYEAQ. DNA of the CDR3: TGTGCCAGCAGCTCACAGAGTCAGGGCGCAAACACCATATATTTT. This encodes CASSSQSQGANTIYF.

This clone was observed a handful of times. The genes are TRBV7-2 and TRBJ2-3; 7 bases map to TRBD1. Germline CDR1 and CDR2: SGHTA and FQGNSA. The CDR3 has 13 residues. With 3 bases clipped from V and 9 bases from J, the junction kept 6 bases outside the gene matches. The CDR3 sequence is CASSFGRDRTQYF. The CDR3 region has the DNA TGTGCCAGCAGCTTCGGCCGGGACAGAACGCAGTATTTT.